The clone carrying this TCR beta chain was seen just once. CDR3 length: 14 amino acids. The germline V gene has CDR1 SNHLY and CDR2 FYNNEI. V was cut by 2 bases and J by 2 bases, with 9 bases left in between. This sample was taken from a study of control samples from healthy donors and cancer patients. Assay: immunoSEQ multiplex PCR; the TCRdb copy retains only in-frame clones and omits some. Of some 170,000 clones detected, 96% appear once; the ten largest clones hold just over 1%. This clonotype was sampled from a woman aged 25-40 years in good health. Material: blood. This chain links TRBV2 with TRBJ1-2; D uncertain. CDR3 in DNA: TGTGCCAGCAGTGAATTGGCGGTGAACTATGGCTACACCTTC. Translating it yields CASSELAVNYGYTF.